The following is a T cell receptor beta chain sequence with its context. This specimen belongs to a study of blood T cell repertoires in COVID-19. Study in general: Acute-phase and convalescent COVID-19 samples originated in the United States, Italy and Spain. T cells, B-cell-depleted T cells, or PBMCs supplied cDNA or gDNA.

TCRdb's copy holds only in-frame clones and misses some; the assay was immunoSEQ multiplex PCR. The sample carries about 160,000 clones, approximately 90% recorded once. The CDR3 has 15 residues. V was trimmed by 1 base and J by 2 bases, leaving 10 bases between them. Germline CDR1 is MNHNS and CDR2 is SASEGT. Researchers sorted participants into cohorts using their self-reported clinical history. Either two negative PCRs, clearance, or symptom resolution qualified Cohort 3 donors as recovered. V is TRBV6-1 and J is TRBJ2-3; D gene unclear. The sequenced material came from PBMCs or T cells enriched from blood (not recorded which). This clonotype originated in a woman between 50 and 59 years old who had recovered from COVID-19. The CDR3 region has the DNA TGTGCCAGCAGTGAAGTATTTACAATCACAGATACGCAGTATTTT. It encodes CASSEVFTITDTQYF.